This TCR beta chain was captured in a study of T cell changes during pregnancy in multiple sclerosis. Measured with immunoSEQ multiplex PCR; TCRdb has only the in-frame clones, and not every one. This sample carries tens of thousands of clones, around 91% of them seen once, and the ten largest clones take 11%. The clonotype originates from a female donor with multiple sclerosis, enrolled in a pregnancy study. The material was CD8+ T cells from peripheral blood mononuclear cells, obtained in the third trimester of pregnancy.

The CDR3 loop is CASSLFFEGNNQPQHF. CDR3 nucleotides: TGTGCCAGCAGTTTGTTTTTCGAGGGAAATAATCAGCCCCAGCATTTT. The gene calls are TRBV28 and TRBJ1-5; D gene ambiguous. This CDR3 is built from 16 residues. Trimming took off 3 bases at V and 4 bases at J, with 16 bases between the two ends. The germline V gene has CDR1 MDHEN and CDR2 SYDVKM.